The rows below give T cell receptor beta chains drawn from one sample of a study of blood T cell repertoires in COVID-19. The assay was immunoSEQ multiplex PCR, and TCRdb's table has in-frame clones only and misses some. The sample gives around 130,000 clones, around 83% of which show up once; about a tenth is in the top ten. The material sequenced was peripheral blood. Receptors were obtained from a man aged 40-49 years with active or convalescent COVID-19. Each CDR3 is given with its conserved first and last residue. D genes are given only for firm matches. Rows give clone size only sometimes, using once, few, many, or a class for an expanded clone.

>.|TRBJ2-2|.|TRBV12-3/TRBV12-4
CATPGSNTGELFF
TGTGCCACCCCGGGGTCGAACACCGGGGAGCTGTTTTTT
>once|TRBJ1-1|TRBD1|TRBV5-1
CASKRTGEGTEAFF
TGCGCCAGCAAGAGGACAGGGGAGGGGACTGAAGCTTTCTTT
>.|TRBJ1-5|TRBD1|TRBV6-5
CASSSGGAGNQPQHF
TGTGCCAGCAGCTCAGGGGGCGCGGGCAATCAGCCCCAGCATTTT
>.|TRBJ1-5|TRBD1|TRBV19
CASSPPDRVGNQPQHF
TGTGCCAGTAGCCCACCCGACAGGGTAGGCAATCAGCCCCAGCATTTT
>once|TRBJ2-2|TRBD1|TRBV6-5
CATQGAIGELFF
TGTGCCACACAGGGGGCGATCGGGGAGCTGTTTTTT
>.|TRBJ1-2|.|TRBV4-1
CASSQGRARAINYGYTF
TGCGCCAGCAGCCAAGGACGGGCCAGGGCAATTAACTATGGCTACACCTTC
>.|TRBJ1-1|.|TRBV11-2
CASSPGARGGTEAFF
TGTGCCAGCAGCCCGGGAGCCAGGGGAGGGACTGAAGCTTTCTTT
>.|TRBJ2-3|.|TRBV10-3
CAISEGQAGTDTQYF
TGTGCCATCAGTGAGGGTCAGGCGGGTACAGATACGCAGTATTTT
>.|TRBJ2-7|.|TRBV3-1/TRBV3-2
CASSTGFYEQYF
TGTGCCAGCAGCACAGGGTTCTACGAGCAGTACTTC
>.|TRBJ1-1|.|TRBV7-2
CASSLGISNFNTEAFF
TGTGCCAGCAGCTTAGGAATTTCAAACTTCAACACTGAAGCTTTCTTT
>.|TRBJ2-3|TRBD2|TRBV9
CASSARLAGDTDTQYF
TGTGCCAGCAGCGCCAGACTAGCGGGGGACACAGATACGCAGTATTTT
>once|TRBJ1-2|.|TRBV9
CASSVEGYGYTF
TGTGCCAGCAGCGTAGAGGGGTATGGCTACACCTTC
>.|TRBJ2-7|TRBD1|TRBV9
CASSATGTGMGEQYF
TGTGCCAGCAGCGCAACCGGGACAGGGATGGGTGAGCAGTACTTC
>once|TRBJ2-5|TRBD1|TRBV7-2
CASSSMTGIIETQYF
TGTGCCAGCAGCTCGATGACAGGGATAATAGAGACCCAGTACTTC
>.|TRBJ2-1|.|TRBV7-2
CASSLQGRNEQFF
TGTGCCAGCAGCCTACAGGGAAGGAATGAGCAGTTCTTC
>once|TRBJ1-3|TRBD1|TRBV5-4
CASSLGDRWTSGNTIYF
TGTGCCAGCAGCTTGGGGGACAGATGGACCTCTGGAAACACCATATATTTT
>.|TRBJ1-5|.|TRBV5-6
CASSRTDRENQPQHF
TGTGCCAGCAGCCGGACGGACAGAGAGAATCAGCCCCAGCATTTT
>.|TRBJ2-2|TRBD1|TRBV2
CAIGTGVTGELFF
TGTGCCATCGGGACAGGGGTCACCGGGGAGCTGTTTTTT
>once|TRBJ1-2|.|TRBV19
CASRPGGLGYGYTF
TGTGCCAGTAGGCCCGGGGGTCTAGGCTATGGCTACACCTTC
>.|TRBJ1-6|TRBD1|TRBV18
CASSPDRGVSPLHF
TGTGCCAGCTCACCCGACAGGGGAGTGTCACCCCTCCACTTT
>.|TRBJ2-7|TRBD2|TRBV13
CASSPRGGGYEQYF
TGTGCCAGCAGCCCTCGGGGCGGGGGTTACGAGCAGTACTTC
>few|TRBJ2-2|TRBD1|TRBV29-1
CSVTTGTIAGELFF
TGCAGCGTTACGACAGGGACGATTGCCGGGGAGCTGTTTTTT
>.|TRBJ2-5|.|TRBV2
CASSAEAQPAQYF
TGTGCCAGTTCCGCAGAGGCACAACCGGCCCAGTACTTC
>.|TRBJ1-4|TRBD1|TRBV30
CAWSGTGAYNEKLFF
TGTGCCTGGAGTGGAACAGGGGCGTATAATGAAAAACTGTTTTTT
>.|TRBJ2-7|TRBD1|TRBV18
CASSPPTGTSEQYF
TGTGCCAGCTCACCACCGACAGGGACAAGTGAGCAGTACTTC
>.|TRBJ2-5|.|TRBV5-1
CASSLEPVQIQETQYF
TGCGCCAGCAGCTTGGAGCCCGTACAGATACAAGAGACCCAGTACTTC
>.|TRBJ2-6|TRBD1|TRBV15
CATSRDSAAGGFPGANVLTF
TGTGCCACCAGCAGAGATTCGGCGGCAGGGGGTTTTCCTGGGGCCAACGTCCTGACTTTC
>.|TRBJ2-2|.|TRBV4-2
CASSQELIRTGNTGELFF
TGTGCCAGCAGCCAAGAGCTCATTCGGACTGGCAACACCGGGGAGCTGTTTTTT
>few|TRBJ1-1|TRBD1|TRBV29-1
CSVEAYTSIGWTGGMNTEAFF
TGCAGCGTTGAAGCTTATACGTCTATAGGATGGACAGGGGGCATGAACACTGAAGCTTTCTTT
>few|TRBJ2-7|.|TRBV19
CASSTGTRTYEQYF
TGTGCCAGTAGCACGGGGACAAGGACCTACGAGCAGTACTTC
>.|TRBJ1-1|.|TRBV27
CASSWQGGGTEAFF
TGTGCCAGCAGTTGGCAGGGAGGGGGGACTGAAGCTTTCTTT
>.|TRBJ1-2|TRBD1|TRBV6-5
CASSYSDRGYGYTF
TGTGCCAGCAGTTACTCGGACAGGGGATATGGCTACACCTTC
>.|TRBJ2-2|.|TRBV4-3
CASSYQGGIGGELFF
TGCGCCAGCAGCTACCAAGGAGGGATAGGCGGGGAGCTGTTTTTT
>.|TRBJ1-2|.|TRBV4-3
CASSASGAVDGYTF
TGCGCCAGCAGCGCAAGCGGGGCAGTCGATGGCTACACCTTC
>.|TRBJ1-5|TRBD1|TRBV19
CASRDWTGMDQPQHF
TGTGCCAGTCGCGACTGGACAGGGATGGATCAGCCCCAGCATTTT
>.|TRBJ2-3|.|TRBV5-1
CASSLAGADTQYF
TGCGCCAGCAGCTTGGCGGGGGCAGATACGCAGTATTTT
>once|TRBJ2-2|.|TRBV27
CASRRLNTGELFF
TGTGCCAGCAGGAGACTGAACACCGGGGAGCTGTTTTTT
>.|TRBJ1-6|.|TRBV10-2
CASREGGGTGNSPLHF
TGCGCCAGCAGGGAAGGAGGCGGTACGGGTAATTCACCCCTCCACTTT
>.|TRBJ1-3|.|TRBV11-3
CASSLGGPNTIYF
TGTGCCAGCAGCTTAGGAGGGCCGAACACCATATATTTT
>.|TRBJ1-1|.|TRBV7-2
CASSLRWGGTEAFF
TGTGCCAGCAGCTTACGGTGGGGGGGCACTGAAGCTTTCTTT
>.|TRBJ1-1|.|TRBV15
CATSRGQGFTEAFF
TGTGCCACCAGCAGAGGGCAGGGGTTCACTGAAGCTTTCTTT
>.|TRBJ2-2|.|TRBV7-2
CASSPGGELFF
TGTGCCAGCAGTCCAGGGGGGGAGCTGTTTTTT
>.|TRBJ1-2|.|TRBV6-6
CASSYSSGPIYGYTF
TGTGCCAGCAGTTACTCTTCCGGTCCGATCTATGGCTACACCTTC
>.|TRBJ2-3|TRBD2|TRBV19
CASSKTQTSGGDTQYF
TGTGCCAGTAGTAAGACCCAGACTAGCGGGGGGGATACGCAGTATTTT
>.|TRBJ1-2|TRBD1|TRBV5-4
CASSLGQGGAWDYGYTF
TGTGCCAGCAGCTTGGGCCAGGGGGGAGCTTGGGACTATGGCTACACCTTC
>.|TRBJ1-4|TRBD1|TRBV25-1
CASSGGTGRIEKLFF
TGTGCCAGCAGTGGGGGGACAGGAAGGATTGAAAAACTGTTTTTT
>.|TRBJ1-5|.|TRBV19
CASSAGQSNQPQHF
TGTGCCAGTAGTGCAGGGCAGAGCAATCAGCCCCAGCATTTT
>few|TRBJ2-7|TRBD2|TRBV27
CASSLHLAGGRYEQYF
TGTGCCAGCAGTCTCCACTTAGCGGGGGGGCGGTACGAGCAGTACTTC
>once|TRBJ2-7|.|TRBV6-5
CASSYLAGSYEQYF
TGTGCCAGCAGTTACCTGGCAGGCTCCTACGAGCAGTACTTC
>.|TRBJ1-5|TRBD1|TRBV2
CASRLDRYQPQHF
TGTGCCAGCAGATTGGACAGGTATCAGCCCCAGCATTTT
>.|TRBJ1-6|TRBD1|TRBV3-1/TRBV3-2
CASSPGTGASPLHF
TGTGCCAGCAGCCCCGGGACAGGGGCTTCACCCCTCCACTTT
>few|TRBJ2-5|.|TRBV4-2
CASSQGSRETQYF
TGTGCCAGCAGCCAAGGTAGTCGGGAGACCCAGTACTTC
>.|TRBJ2-7|TRBD2|TRBV5-1
CASSAGLAGGSSSEQYF
TGCGCCAGCAGCGCCGGACTAGCGGGGGGTTCTTCCTCCGAGCAGTACTTC
>few|TRBJ1-4|.|TRBV2
CAGTGSNEKLFF
TGTGCCGGTACAGGGAGTAATGAAAAACTGTTTTTT
>.|TRBJ2-7|TRBD1|TRBV18
CASSPGDSSYEQYF
TGTGCCAGCTCACCGGGGGACAGTTCCTACGAGCAGTACTTC
>.|TRBJ1-5|TRBD1|TRBV12-3/TRBV12-4
CASSAGGGPQHF
TGTGCCAGCAGTGCAGGGGGAGGGCCCCAGCATTTT
>.|TRBJ2-6|TRBD1|TRBV15
CATSRPGTGGIVPGANVLTF
TGTGCCACCAGCAGACCCGGGACAGGGGGCATAGTCCCTGGGGCCAACGTCCTGACTTTC